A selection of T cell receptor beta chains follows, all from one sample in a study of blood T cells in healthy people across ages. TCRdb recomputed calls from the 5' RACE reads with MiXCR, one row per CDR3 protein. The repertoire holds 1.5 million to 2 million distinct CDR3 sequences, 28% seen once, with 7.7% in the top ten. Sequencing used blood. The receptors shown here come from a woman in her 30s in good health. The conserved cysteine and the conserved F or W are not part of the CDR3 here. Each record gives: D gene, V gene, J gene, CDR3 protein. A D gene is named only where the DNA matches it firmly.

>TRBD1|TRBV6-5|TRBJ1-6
ASSLSGTGQSPLH
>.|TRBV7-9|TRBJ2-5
ASSLNYETQY
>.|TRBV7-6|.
ASSLSTTYEQY
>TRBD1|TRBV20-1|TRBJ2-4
SARGTGNKNIQY
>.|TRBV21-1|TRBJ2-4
ASRLNSGPNNEQY
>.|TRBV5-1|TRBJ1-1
ASSAGGTNTEAF
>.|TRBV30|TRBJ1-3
AWSVVFGGSGNTIY
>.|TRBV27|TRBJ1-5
ASASELSNQPQH
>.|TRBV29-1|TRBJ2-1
SVEDVTGRGSYNEQF
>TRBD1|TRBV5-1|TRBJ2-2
ASSFSRTGRNTGELF
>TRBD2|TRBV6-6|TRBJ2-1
ASSYVAGGGEQF
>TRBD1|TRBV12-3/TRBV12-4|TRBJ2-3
ASSLAPGTGGSTDAQY
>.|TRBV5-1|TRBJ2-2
ASSLVSNLANTGELF
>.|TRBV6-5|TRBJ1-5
ASSYSGDQPQH
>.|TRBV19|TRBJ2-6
ASSLPGQETSGANVLT
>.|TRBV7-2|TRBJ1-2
ASSLGGTHDAGYGYT
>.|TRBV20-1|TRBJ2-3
SARSFGGRTAEDTQY
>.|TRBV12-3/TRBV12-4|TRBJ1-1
AIQDMNTEAF
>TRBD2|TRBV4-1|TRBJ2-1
ASSQELAGLSSYNEQF
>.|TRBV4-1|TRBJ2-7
ASSQDVSPSWEQY
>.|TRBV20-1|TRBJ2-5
SAKSDQETQY
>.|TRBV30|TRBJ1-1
AWTAVNTEAF
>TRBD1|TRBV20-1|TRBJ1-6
SALRDRANSPLH
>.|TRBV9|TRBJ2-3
ASSARKGVGGGLKATDTQY
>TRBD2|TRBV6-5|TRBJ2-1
ASSSKTSGGGNEQF
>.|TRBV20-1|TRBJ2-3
SASGGRGTEADTQY